The text below deals with one T cell receptor (beta chain). Its antigen is not identified. The CDR3 totals 14 residues. Trimming shortened V by 10 bases and J by 3 bases, and 19 bases separated the two germline ends. Germline V gene sequence: CDR1 ENHRY, CDR2 SYGVKD. These data belong to a study of cytomegalovirus exposure and HLA in healthy donors. Study findings and constraints: Around 160 TCR beta chains were listed as cytomegalovirus-associated.

The method was immunoSEQ multiplex PCR; TCRdb's version includes in-frame clones alone and lacks a portion of them. The table has over 200,000 clones, 85% to 90% seen once; the top ten hold about 3%. The source of this sequence is a woman aged 18 to 35 in good health and CMV-seronegative. This chain uses TRBV10-3 with TRBJ2-7; D might be TRBD1 or TRBD2, each matching 6 bases. Specimen: PBMCs. CDR3 in amino acids: CATRGGTGNYEQYF. In DNA form, the CDR3 reads TGTGCCACCAGGGGCGGGACGGGGAACTACGAGCAGTACTTC.